This TCR beta chain was sequenced for a study of control samples from healthy donors and cancer patients. Data came from immunoSEQ multiplex PCR; TCRdb stores just in-frame clones and leaves some out. The sample includes 74,000 or so clones, about nine tenths of them seen just once. The CDR3 runs to 13 residues. CDR1 and CDR2 from the germline V gene are MNHEY and SMNVEV (reference sequence). Between the trimmed V and J ends, which lost 6 bases and 4 bases, there was a span of 12 bases. The gene calls are TRBV27 and TRBJ1-2; possible D gene TRBD1, 5 bases. The source of this sequence is a man aged 45-65 years in good health. The sample was blood. In DNA, the CDR3 is TGTGCCAGCAGAGACGGGACGGGCTATGGCTACACCTTC. Its translation is CASRDGTGYGYTF.